These 22 T cell receptor beta chains were all obtained from the same sample, sequenced in a study of blood T cell repertoires in COVID-19. Method: immunoSEQ multiplex PCR; TCRdb's copy keeps in-frame clones and lacks some. In the table there are around 310,000 clones, about 88% of which are singletons. Sequenced material: PBMCs or T cells enriched from blood (not recorded which). The source is a woman aged 40-49 years who had recovered from COVID-19.

The chain joins TRBV27 to TRBJ1-1; D is unclear. V was clipped by 6 bases and J by 0 bases, with 8 bases between them. Germline assignment: CDR1 MNHEY and CDR2 SMNVEV (reference sequence). This CDR3 spans 13 amino acids. This CDR3 is CASRGYMNTEAFF. The DNA for the CDR3 is TGTGCCAGCAGGGGCTACATGAACACTGAAGCTTTCTTT.

The chain links TRBV4-3 to TRBJ2-7, with 8 bases that match TRBD2. The CDR3 contains 15 residues. Germline CDR1 and CDR2: LGHNA and YSLEER. V shed 4 bases, J shed 2 bases, and the junction held 7 bases outside the gene matches. CDR3 DNA: TGCGCCAGCAGCCCCGGGACTAGAGCCCCCTACGAGCAGTACTTC. This translates into CASSPGTRAPYEQYF.

This chain uses TRBV30 with TRBJ1-2; D might be TRBD1 (5 bases). Germline V gene data show CDR1 as GTSNPN and CDR2 as SVGIG (reference sequence). Trimming cost V 0 bases and J 8 bases, with 10 bases left between them. This CDR3 is 12 amino acids long. This CDR3 reads CAWSVGTVGYTF. CDR3 bases: TGTGCCTGGAGTGTAGGGACTGTCGGCTACACCTTC.

The table lists this clone with a few counts. V is TRBV18 and J is TRBJ2-2, with 12 positions matching TRBD2. The CDR3 has 16 amino acids. Germline V lookup: CDR1 KGHSH, CDR2 LQKENI. Trimming at V came to 1 base and at J to 6 bases, leaving 3 bases not matched to a gene. CDR3 in DNA: TGTGCCAGCTCACCACTTCGACTAGCGGGGGCCGGGGAGCTGTTTTTT. Translated, it gives CASSPLRLAGAGELFF.

DNA for the CDR3: TGCGCCGTCCGCGGGGCTTCTGTGGTGGACAATGAGCAGTTCTTC. It translates to CAVRGASVVDNEQFF. The V and J genes are TRBV10-2 and TRBJ2-1, with TRBD2 as a possible D gene (6 bases). V lost 11 bases and J lost 5, with 22 bases in between. The CDR3 extends over 15 amino acids. The germline CDR1 and CDR2 sequences are WSHSY and SAAADI.

This chain uses TRBV28 with TRBJ2-7; no reliable D call. Trimming cost V 5 bases and J 3 bases, with 23 bases left between them. CDR3 size: 17 residues. Germline-derived CDR1 and CDR2 are MDHEN and SYDVKM. In nucleotides, the CDR3 is TGTGCCAGCAGTCCCTCCGGATCGGGTGTCGTTTACTACGAGCAGTACTTC. The encoded protein is CASSPSGSGVVYYEQYF.

The V and J genes are TRBV7-8 and TRBJ1-5, with 7 bases matching TRBD1. CDR3 length: 17 residues. With 3 bases clipped from V and 7 bases from J, the junction kept 15 bases outside the gene matches. CDR1 SGHVS and CDR2 FQNEAQ come from the germline V gene. The CDR3 sequence: CASSFRTPDRERQPQHF. CDR3 coding DNA: TGTGCCAGCAGCTTCCGAACCCCAGACAGGGAACGACAGCCCCAGCATTTT.

The J gene is TRBJ2-7, the V gene TRBV10-3, with D possibly matching TRBD1 (6 bases). Between the trimmed V and J ends, which lost 5 bases and 5 bases, there was a span of 19 bases. Germline V gives CDR1 ENHRY, CDR2 SYGVKD. The CDR3 has 15 amino acids. CDR3 sequence reads: CAISNFRWDTHEQYF. The CDR3 DNA follows: TGTGCCATCAGTAACTTCCGGTGGGACACCCACGAGCAGTACTTC.

The J gene is TRBJ2-4, the V gene TRBV7-2, with 10 bases aligning to TRBD1. V lost 5 bases and J lost 8; bases outside the gene matches: 6. This CDR3 spans 14 amino acids. CDR1 SGHTA and CDR2 FQGNSA come from the germline V gene. The CDR3 DNA reads as TGTGCCAGCAGCACCCGACAGGGGGCAGACATTCAGTACTTC. Protein product: CASSTRQGADIQYF.

The chain links TRBV19 to TRBJ2-2; 11 bases match TRBD1. CDR3 length: 15 residues. The germline V gene encodes CDR1 LNHDA and CDR2 SQIVND (reference sequence). V shed 4 bases, J shed 5 bases, and the junction held 3 bases outside the gene matches. CDR3 in DNA: TGTGCCAGTAGTACGGGACAGGGGGTGACCGGGGAGCTGTTTTTT. This encodes CASSTGQGVTGELFF.

The chain is built from TRBV28 and TRBJ2-7, with 7 bases aligning to TRBD1. CDR1 is MDHEN, CDR2 SYDVKM, per germline. CDR3 length equals 16 residues. V lost 4 bases to trimming and J lost 0 bases; unmatched junction nucleotides: 9. The CDR3: CASSSLRDSYSYEQYF. Written as DNA, the CDR3 is TGTGCCAGCAGTTCTTTACGGGACAGTTACTCCTACGAGCAGTACTTC.

The rearrangement uses TRBV3-1 (or the pseudogene TRBV3-2) and TRBJ1-6; D unresolved. CDR3 length: 14 residues. Germline V gene data show CDR1 as LGHDT and CDR2 as YNNKEL (reference sequence). Trimming cost V 4 bases and J 7 bases, with 11 bases left between them. The CDR3: CASSLSVENSPLHF. CDR3 sequence (DNA): TGTGCCAGCAGCCTATCGGTGGAGAATTCACCCCTCCACTTT.

The chain has TRBV2 and TRBJ1-3; possible D gene TRBD1, 5 bases. The CDR3 runs to 14 residues. Germline CDR1 reads SNHLY; CDR2 reads FYNNEI. Trimming removed 4 bases from V and 2 bases from J, with 9 bases in between. The CDR3: CASSVGGTGNTIYF. CDR3 in DNA: TGTGCCAGCAGTGTGGGGGGGACTGGAAACACCATATATTTT.

The chain has TRBV28 and TRBJ2-1; D is ambiguous. The CDR3 has 13 residues. Germline V CDR1 and CDR2: MDHEN, SYDVKM. V was cut by 2 bases and J by 8 bases, with 10 bases left in between. CDR3 loop: CASSLRLVDEQFF. CDR3 bases: TGTGCCAGCAGTTTAAGGCTAGTCGATGAGCAGTTCTTC. Complete variable domain (other parts from reference TRBV28 and TRBJ2-1): DVKVTQSSRYLVKRTGEKVFLECVQDMDHENMFWYRQDPGLGLRLIYFSYDVKMKEKGDIPEGYSVSREKKERFSLILESASTNQTSMYLCASSLRLVDEQFFGPGTRLTVL.

The chain couples TRBV3-1 (or the pseudogene TRBV3-2) to TRBJ2-7; TRBD2 matches 7 bases. Germline V gene sequence: CDR1 LGHDT, CDR2 YNNKEL (reference sequence). V gave up 6 bases and J gave up 2 bases; unmatched junction bases: 7. There are 14 residues in the CDR3. CDR3 sequence (DNA): TGTGCCAGCAGTTTTGAGCGGGGAGCCTACGAGCAGTACTTC. Protein product: CASSFERGAYEQYF.

The rearrangement links TRBV24-1 to TRBJ2-4; 9 positions agree with TRBD1. In germline, CDR1 is KGHDR, CDR2 SFDVKD. The CDR3 spans 15 residues. Unmatched junction bases numbered 12, after V lost 9 bases and J lost 7 bases. This CDR3 is CATGSGQGKGNIQYF. CDR3 DNA sequence: TGTGCCACCGGCTCGGGACAGGGCAAGGGGAACATTCAGTACTTC.

The V call is TRBV5-1, the J call TRBJ1-2; 8 nucleotides agree with TRBD1. Germline lookup yields CDR1 SGHRS and CDR2 YFSETQ. After removal of 3 bases from V and 6 bases from J, the junction contained 10 bases not matched to a gene. The CDR3 is 15 amino acids. CDR3 in DNA: TGCGCCAGCAGCTCAACAGGGGGGCCCAGGGATGGCTACACCTTC. This encodes CASSSTGGPRDGYTF.

V is TRBV5-6 and J is TRBJ2-7, with D tentatively TRBD2 (6 bases). V shed 4 bases and J shed 0 bases, with 14 bases lying between them. Germline CDR1 and CDR2: SGHDT and YYEEEE. This CDR3 has 15 amino acids. The DNA for the CDR3 is TGTGCCAGCAGCCCCGGGGTAGCGGTCTCCTACGAGCAGTACTTC. It is translated as CASSPGVAVSYEQYF.

This clone was seen only once. V gene TRBV24-1 combines with J gene TRBJ2-1; maybe TRBD1 (5 bases). The length of the CDR3 is 15 residues. Germline V gives CDR1 KGHDR, CDR2 SFDVKD. Trimming cost V 3 bases and J 8 bases, with 16 bases left between them. CDR3 sequence reads: CATSDNRQGFHEQFF. The DNA of the CDR3 is TGTGCCACCAGTGATAATCGTCAGGGATTCCATGAGCAGTTCTTC.

The chain uses TRBV14 and TRBJ1-2, with no clear D. This CDR3 is 15 amino acids long. The V end was cut by 0 bases, the J end by 8 bases, with 16 bases between. From germline, CDR1 is SGHDN and CDR2 FVKESK. The DNA for the CDR3 is TGTGCCAGCAGCCAAGAATTTGGCCGCCGGAGCGGCTACACCTTC. As protein: CASSQEFGRRSGYTF.

This clone showed up just once. The chain has TRBV6-5 and TRBJ1-2, with D possibly being TRBD1 (5 bases). Trimming removed 8 bases from V and 4 bases from J, with 11 bases in between. The CDR3 runs to 12 residues. CDR1 is MNHEY and CDR2 is SVGAGI in the germline V gene. The CDR3 here is CASAGAPYGYTF. The CDR3 region has the DNA TGTGCCAGCGCTGGGGCGCCCTATGGCTACACCTTC.

This sequence joins TRBV7-8 and TRBJ1-4; D is perhaps TRBD1 (6 bases). Germline values: CDR1 SGHVS, CDR2 FQNEAQ. Trimming left V 3 bases short and J 6 bases short, with 11 bases between. This CDR3 has 14 residues. CDR3 in DNA: TGTGCCAGCAGCTTCGCAGGGGCGGATGAAAAACTGTTTTTT. Residues: CASSFAGADEKLFF. Full variable domain (missing parts from reference TRBV7-8 and TRBJ1-4): GAGVSQSPRYKVAKRGQDVALRCDPISGHVSLFWYQQALGQGPEFLTYFQNEAQLDKSGLPSDRFFAERPEGSVSTLKIQRTQQEDSAVYLCASSFAGADEKLFFGSGTQLSVL.